This is a list of T cell receptor beta chains from one sample in a study of blood T cell repertoires in COVID-19. Sequencing used immunoSEQ multiplex PCR; TCRdb keeps in-frame clones, though not all of them. The table has around 190,000 clones, roughly 82% seen once. The sequencing sample was made of peripheral blood. The receptors originated from a human donor in a cohort sampled during active COVID-19. Each CDR3 is given with its conserved first and last residue.

TRBJ1-1	TRBV7-2	CASSSQGEGTEAFF
TRBJ2-7	TRBV18	CASSPRLAARGEQYF
TRBJ1-1	TRBV4-2	CASSQDDRNTEAFF
TRBJ1-1	TRBV5-1	CASSLVWAGNTEAFF
TRBJ2-1	TRBV6-4	CASSQAGESYNEQFF
TRBJ2-5	TRBV5-1	CASSSQGASETQYF
TRBJ1-1	TRBV19	CATRQGHWGAEAFF
TRBJ2-7	TRBV24-1	CATSDSGLAGGGAPEQYF
TRBJ1-6	TRBV7-2	CASSLGPGNNSPLHF
TRBJ1-2	TRBV28	CASSWLNYGYTF
TRBJ2-7	TRBV5-4	CASSLRTGSYEQYF
TRBJ1-1	TRBV2	CASRMVEEAFF
TRBJ1-5	TRBV7-8	CASSYGSTRGNQPQHF
TRBJ2-7	TRBV29-1	CSVVGSGRGSYEQYF
TRBJ2-5	TRBV7-2	CASSYQQRGRETQYF
TRBJ2-3	TRBV7-2	CASSLRLAVSTDTQYF
TRBJ1-1	TRBV11-2	CASRGRVLNTEAFF
TRBJ2-7	TRBV6-6	CASSYLSSGRAYEQYF
TRBJ2-5	TRBV18	CASSLGQGETQYF
TRBJ1-5	TRBV2	CATQSRQGGASNQPQHF
TRBJ2-2	TRBV2	CAIPGGETYPGELFF
TRBJ1-4	TRBV9	CASSVDSGNEKLFF
TRBJ2-2	TRBV19	CASIAGAGTGELFF
TRBJ2-5	TRBV19	CASSTHGQGLFETQYF
TRBJ2-1	TRBV28	CASSFQRERGHEQFF
TRBJ2-1	TRBV27	CASSLSALGPPGNEQFF
TRBJ1-1	TRBV5-1	CASSSAGGWAEAFF
TRBJ1-3	TRBV28	CASSPANRFGNTIYF
TRBJ1-2	TRBV12-3/TRBV12-4	CASSRGNYGYTF
TRBJ2-7	TRBV6-5	CASSTDRGRGYEQYF
TRBJ2-1	TRBV5-1	CASSLRTGSSYNEQFF
TRBJ1-2	TRBV4-1	CASSHPRQGRRTGYTF
TRBJ2-1	TRBV19	CASSRLAGGRNEQFF
TRBJ2-2	TRBV19	CASSIAASSGTGELFF
TRBJ2-5	TRBV27	CASSPGGIFFRETQYF
TRBJ2-5	TRBV11-2	CASSPVRDRGPETQYF
TRBJ2-3	TRBV7-2	CASSLGSGRAQDTQYF
TRBJ1-2	TRBV10-2	CASSESMITFYGYTF
TRBJ2-7	TRBV13	CASSLGFTSGKYEQYF
TRBJ1-6	TRBV19	CASSRDRDNSPLHF
TRBJ2-1	TRBV2	CASTRAPSGSSYNEQFF
TRBJ1-4	TRBV4-1	CASSQRGEGSTNEKLFF
TRBJ2-1	TRBV14	CASSQGTSGREQFF
TRBJ2-2	TRBV11-2	CASSLGRQLGGELFF
TRBJ2-7	TRBV5-5	CASSLARLAYTYEQYF
TRBJ1-1	TRBV18	CASSRQGMDTEAFF
TRBJ2-3	TRBV12-3/TRBV12-4	CASSLRGTQYF
TRBJ1-1	TRBV7-6	CASSSLQGKAEAFF
TRBJ2-7	TRBV4-1	CASSQEPPTGITYEQYF
TRBJ2-5	TRBV6-1	CASSASTGQGQETQYF
TRBJ1-4	TRBV5-1	CASRPTGLLWEKLFF
TRBJ2-3	TRBV11-2	CASSLGGGLTSTDTQYF